The next 29 T cell receptor beta chains were all read from a single sample in a study of regulatory T cells in long-lasting Graves disease. CDR3 regions were amplified by Arm-PCR using iRepertoire HTBI primers to build TCR beta libraries. Via MiXCR, TCRdb re-called the multiplex PCR reads, giving one row per CDR3 protein. Of 400,000 to 550,000 distinct CDR3 sequences listed, 15% are singletons. Time point meaning: newly diagnosed GD, antithyroid drugs for less than 3 months. PBMC RNA served as the TCR library source. The sample was also linked to a second study, of T cells in Graves' hyperthyroidism and ophthalmopathy.

The material sequenced was peripheral blood mononuclear cells (PBMCs), taken at new diagnosis, from a patient treated with antithyroid drugs. The receptors come from a woman in her twenties or thirties with Graves disease.

At least ten counts were recorded for this clonotype. The chain recombines TRBV7-2 with TRBJ2-2; 9 bases are a match to TRBD2. V dropped 0 bases and J dropped 2; count of bases not matched to a gene: 10. Germline V gene sequence: CDR1 SGHTA, CDR2 FQGNSA. This CDR3 is built from 19 residues. CDR3 nucleotides: TGTGCCAGCAGCTTAGCGAAGGGTAGCGGGAGCGCAAACACCGGGGAGCTGTTTTTT. Translating it yields CASSLAKGSGSANTGELFF.

This clonotype was recorded many times. This rearrangement joins TRBV20-1 to TRBJ2-1; D ambiguous. This CDR3 spans 13 amino acids. Germline CDR1 reads DFQATT; CDR2 reads SNEGSKA (reference sequence). Trimming stripped 2 bases from V and 5 bases from J, with 10 bases between. Here the CDR3 reads CSARPGLNNEQFF. The CDR3 DNA sequence: TGCAGTGCTAGACCCGGCCTCAACAATGAGCAGTTCTTC.

V is TRBV6-1 and J is TRBJ2-7, with D possibly called TRBD1 or TRBD2 (5 bases each). Trimming cost V 9 bases and J 4 bases, with 22 bases left between them. This CDR3 region has 15 residues. Germline V CDR1 and CDR2: MNHNS, SASEGT. The CDR3 coding sequence is TGTGCCAGTTCCTCCCGGGACCTTAAAGGGTACGAGCAGTACTTC. This encodes CASSSRDLKGYEQYF.

This clonotype was picked up many times. Mismatch with germline at one junction end may stem from a read error. The V and J genes are TRBV30 and TRBJ2-7, with D possibly being TRBD2 (5 bases). CDR3 size: 10 residues. The germline gives CDR1 GTSNPN, CDR2 SVGIG (reference sequence). CDR3 in amino acids: CSAAWDEQYF. CDR3 nucleotides: TGCTCAGCGGCGTGGGACGAGCAGTACTTC.

The chain uses TRBV10-3 and TRBJ2-3; 12 nucleotides align to TRBD2. Germline V lookup: CDR1 ENHRY, CDR2 SYGVKD. V trimming: 10 bases; J trimming: 2 bases; junction bases outside the gene matches: 4. This CDR3 is 14 amino acids long. In DNA, the CDR3 is TGTGCCACAGGACTAGCGGGGACCACAGATACGCAGTATTTT. The encoded protein is CATGLAGTTDTQYF.

The chain has TRBV6-5 and TRBJ1-2, with D perhaps matching TRBD1 (5 bases). The ends were cut back, 4 bases at V and 8 bases at J, with 17 bases in the middle. CDR3 length equals 14 residues. Per the germline V gene, CDR1 is MNHEY and CDR2 is SVGAGI. The CDR3 sequence is CASSFSRGASGYTF. In DNA form, the CDR3 reads TGTGCCAGCAGTTTTTCCAGAGGGGCAAGCGGCTACACCTTC.

This clonotype appeared a few times. The rearrangement joins TRBV20-1 to TRBJ2-3; 16 bases line up with TRBD2. The CDR3 contains 18 residues. V shed 0 bases, J shed 1 base, and the junction held 4 bases outside the gene matches. Germline-derived CDR1 and CDR2 are DFQATT and SNEGSKA (reference sequence). CDR3 DNA sequence: TGCAGTGCTAGAGATCCGGGACTAGCGGGAGGGGGCACAGATACGCAGTATTTT. It encodes CSARDPGLAGGGTDTQYF.

This clonotype came up many times. The CDR3 sequence: CASRDKGLAGERDTQYF. As DNA, the CDR3 is TGTGCCAGCAGGGATAAGGGACTAGCGGGAGAGAGGGATACGCAGTATTTT. This chain connects TRBV28 to TRBJ2-3, with 14 bases aligning to TRBD2. CDR1 is MDHEN, CDR2 SYDVKM, per germline. V was pared by 6 bases and J by 6 bases, with 11 bases of the junction left unmatched. This CDR3 has 17 residues. The variable domain in full, completed from reference TRBV28 and TRBJ2-3, reads DVKVTQSSRYLVKRTGEKVFLECVQDMDHENMFWYRQDPGLGLRLIYFSYDVKMKEKGDIPEGYSVSREKKERFSLILESASTNQTSMYLCASRDKGLAGERDTQYFGPGTRLTVL.

Ten or more counts support this clonotype. V gene TRBV7-2 combines with J gene TRBJ2-5; D not resolved. The CDR3 extends over 13 amino acids. The germline CDR1 and CDR2 sequences are SGHTA and FQGNSA. V lost 4 bases to trimming and J lost 5 bases, with 11 bases between them. Here the CDR3 reads CASSSSGVETQYF. CDR3 nucleotide sequence: TGTGCCAGCAGCTCCTCAGGCGTTGAGACCCAGTACTTC.

This clonotype was counted a single time. It is likely a read error: a sequence one base away is far more abundant. This rearrangement joins TRBV11-2 to TRBJ2-1, with a tentative D call TRBD2 (6 bases). V was shortened by 6 bases and J by 7 bases, with 25 bases between the two germline ends. Per the germline V gene, CDR1 is SGHAT and CDR2 is FQNNGV. The CDR3 loop spans 17 amino acids. CDR3 in DNA: TGTGCCAGCAGTGGACGGGATAGCGGCTTGGGTAGGAATGAGCAGTTCTTC. This gives the protein CASSGRDSGLGRNEQFF.

There are a few counts of this clonotype. The rearrangement joins TRBV6-1 to TRBJ2-1; a weak D match, TRBD1 (6 bases). The CDR3 length is 16 residues. Trimming stripped 5 bases from V and 3 bases from J, with 17 bases between. Germline-derived CDR1 and CDR2 are MNHNS and SASEGT. This CDR3 reads CASSPLGRGDYNEQFF. The CDR3 DNA follows: TGTGCCAGCAGTCCTTTGGGCAGGGGTGACTACAATGAGCAGTTCTTC.

In this sample, this clonotype turned up a few times. The gene calls are TRBV6-1 and TRBJ1-1; a weak D match, TRBD1 (5 bases). CDR1 and CDR2 (germline): MNHNS, SASEGT. Trimming left V 7 bases short and J 3 bases short, with 9 bases between. The CDR3 extends over 12 amino acids. CDR3 nucleotides: TGTGCCAGCACTGAGGGGTACACTGAAGCTTTCTTT. This encodes CASTEGYTEAFF.

Details on this clonotype: A much larger clone lies a single base off, so this may be a read error. The chain carries TRBV4-1 and TRBJ2-3, with 7 bases identical to TRBD1. The CDR3 is made up of 14 amino acids. J gave up 2 bases and V 6 bases, and 5 bases lay outside the gene matches. Looked up from germline, CDR1 is MGHRA and CDR2 is YSYEKL. The DNA of the CDR3 is TGCGCCAGCAGACAGGGGAAGGCCACAGATACGCAGTATTTT. The encoded protein is CASRQGKATDTQYF.

This clonotype was recorded many times. The chain links TRBV20-1 to TRBJ2-3, with 10 bases identical to TRBD2. Germline trimming cut 0 bases from V and 2 bases from J; bases unmatched to any gene: 5. Looked up from germline, CDR1 is DFQATT and CDR2 is SNEGSKA (reference sequence). The CDR3 is 16 residues long. The CDR3 is CSARDWTSGNTDTQYF. The CDR3 DNA is TGCAGTGCTAGAGATTGGACTAGCGGTAACACAGATACGCAGTATTTT.

Notes on this clonotype: This may arise from a read error, as a much more abundant clone is one base away. This chain connects TRBV30 to TRBJ1-6, with TRBD1 as a possible D gene (5 bases). V shed 8 bases and J shed 9 bases, with 17 bases lying between them. CDR3 size: 13 residues. CDR1 is GTSNPN, CDR2 SVGIG, per germline (reference sequence). The CDR3 protein is CAMSQEATSPLHF. The DNA of the CDR3 is TGTGCCATGTCACAGGAGGCAACTTCACCCCTCCACTTT.

The sample holds a few counts of this clonotype. CDR3 region: CASSEYGVGETQYF. CDR3 sequence (DNA): TGTGCCAGCAGTGAATATGGAGTCGGGGAGACCCAGTACTTC. The chain links TRBV25-1 to TRBJ2-5; D call uncertain. V lost 0 bases to trimming and J lost 5 bases, with 10 bases between them. The CDR3 is 14 amino acids. CDR1 and CDR2 from the germline V gene are MGHDK and SYGVNS. Looking up the rest from reference TRBV25-1 and TRBJ2-5 gives the full variable domain: EADIYQTPRYLVIGTGKKITLECSQTMGHDKMYWYQQDPGMELHLIHYSYGVNSTEKGDLSSESTVSRIRTEHFPLTLESARPSHTSQYLCASSEYGVGETQYFGPGTRLLVL.

This clonotype was counted at least ten times. The V call is TRBV5-1, the J call TRBJ2-1; 12 bases line up with TRBD2. V gave up 3 bases and J gave up 5 bases; unmatched junction bases: 0. Germline-derived CDR1 and CDR2 are SGHRS and YFSETQ. The length of the CDR3 is 14 residues. CDR3 sequence reads: CASSWTSGNNEQFF. Here the CDR3 DNA reads TGCGCCAGCAGCTGGACTAGCGGGAACAATGAGCAGTTCTTC.

This chain joins TRBV5-5 and TRBJ2-4; the D is unclear. CDR3 length: 13 amino acids. Deletions cut 6 bases from V and 15 bases from J, with 22 bases between. Germline CDR1 is SGHKS and CDR2 is YYEKEE (reference sequence). CDR3 DNA sequence: TGTGCCAGCAACTACTCTCCTTGGGATTGGTGGTACTTC. Its protein product is CASNYSPWDWWYF.

The chain recombines TRBV10-3 with TRBJ1-2; D possibly corresponds to TRBD1 (6 bases). This CDR3 has 15 residues. Germline CDR1 is ENHRY and CDR2 is SYGVKD. Deletions cut 6 bases from V and 2 bases from J, with 16 bases between. In DNA form, the CDR3 reads TGTGCCATCAGCAACAGGGCCGAGGTAAACTATGGCTACACCTTC. Residues: CAISNRAEVNYGYTF.

In this sample, this clonotype turned up many times. The CDR3 DNA sequence: TGTGCCAGCAGGGGAGCGGGAGGGTACGAGCAGTACTTC. Translation: CASRGAGGYEQYF. The chain employs TRBV12-3 or TRBV12-4 and TRBJ2-7; 10 bases are a match to TRBD2. The CDR3 has 13 residues. With 6 bases clipped from V and 4 bases from J, the junction kept 3 bases outside the gene matches.

This clonotype was detected many times. The V call is TRBV6-2 or TRBV6-3, the J call TRBJ2-1, with 12 bases lining up with TRBD2. The CDR3 contains 15 residues. In germline, CDR1 is MNHEY, CDR2 SVGEGT. V shed 3 bases, J shed 7 bases, and the junction held 4 bases outside the gene matches. CDR3 DNA sequence: TGTGCCAGCAGTTATAGCCTAGCGGGAGGGAATGAGCAGTTCTTC. Translating it yields CASSYSLAGGNEQFF.

This clonotype was counted many times. The chain recombines TRBV12-5 with TRBJ2-7; D gene unclear. V gave up 3 bases and J gave up 3 bases, with 6 bases separating them. This CDR3 contains 12 residues. Germline V gene sequence: CDR1 LGHNT, CDR2 FRNRAP. This chain's CDR3 is CASGLKVYEQYF. CDR3 bases: TGTGCTAGTGGTTTAAAGGTCTACGAGCAGTACTTC.

Ten or more counts support this clonotype. The V call is TRBV7-9, the J call TRBJ1-1; D remains ambiguous. This CDR3 is 13 amino acids long. The germline CDR1 and CDR2 sequences are SEHNR and FQNEAQ (reference sequence). V lost 1 base, J lost 3 bases, and 6 bases lay in between. For the CDR3, the DNA is TGTGCCAGCAGCTTAGAGGACCACACTGAAGCTTTCTTT. Translated: CASSLEDHTEAFF. Filled out from reference TRBV7-9 and TRBJ1-1, the complete variable domain reads DTGVSQNPRHKITKRGQNVTFRCDPISEHNRLYWYRQTLGQGPEFLTYFQNEAQLEKSRLLSDRFSAERPKGSFSTLEIQRTEQGDSAMYLCASSLEDHTEAFFGQGTRLTVV.

This clonotype showed up many times. J is TRBJ1-4 and V is TRBV7-9, with TRBD1 matching 7 bases. This CDR3 comprises 12 residues. V shed 5 bases and J 10 bases; nucleotides not matched to a gene: 4. CDR1 and CDR2 from the germline V gene are SEHNR and FQNEAQ (reference sequence). CDR3 DNA sequence: TGTGCCAGCAGCCCCGCAGGGGGAAAACTGTTTTTT. This codes for CASSPAGGKLFF.

This clonotype was counted only a few times. DNA for the CDR3: TGCAGTGCTTTGGAAGCCTCGAGGGCCTCAAATCAGCCCCAGCATTTT. Encoded protein: CSALEASRASNQPQHF. The chain links TRBV20-1 to TRBJ1-5, with unresolved D. The V end lost 5 bases, the J end lost 4 bases, and 21 bases lay between the germline ends. There are 16 residues in the CDR3. CDR1 and CDR2 from the germline V gene are DFQATT and SNEGSKA (reference sequence).

This clonotype was detected many times. This chain connects TRBV29-1 to TRBJ2-6, with D perhaps assigned TRBD1 or TRBD2 (5 bases each). Germline V CDR1 and CDR2: SQVTM, ANQGSEA. The CDR3 extends over 16 amino acids. The germline V and J ends were trimmed by 4 bases and 0 bases, with 13 bases remaining between them. The CDR3 sequence: CSVGDRIASGANVLTF. CDR3 nucleotides: TGCAGCGTTGGGGACCGAATCGCCTCTGGGGCCAACGTCCTGACTTTC.

This clonotype was found many times. This rearrangement joins TRBV30 to TRBJ1-6; a weak D match, TRBD1 (5 bases). V lost 0 bases, J lost 6 bases, and 12 bases lay in between. Germline CDR1 is GTSNPN and CDR2 is SVGIG (reference sequence). The CDR3 spans 15 residues. The CDR3 loop is CAWSVLGVSNSPLHF. CDR3 nucleotides: TGTGCCTGGAGTGTACTAGGGGTTTCTAATTCACCCCTCCACTTT.

This clonotype was counted between two and nine times. The genes are TRBV24-1 and TRBJ2-5; 8 nucleotides match TRBD1. Looked up from germline, CDR1 is KGHDR and CDR2 is SFDVKD. CDR3 length: 13 amino acids. V lost 10 bases and J lost 3; bases outside the gene matches: 6. CDR3 sequence (DNA): TGTGCCACTCAGGAGGACAGGGAAGAGACCCAGTACTTC. Its protein product is CATQEDREETQYF.

There are many counts of this clonotype. CDR3: CSAREGALNQPQHF. For the CDR3, the DNA is TGCAGTGCTAGAGAAGGGGCCCTCAATCAGCCCCAGCATTTT. The chain links TRBV20-1 to TRBJ1-5; D is possibly TRBD1 (5 bases). Looked up from germline, CDR1 is DFQATT and CDR2 is SNEGSKA (reference sequence). Trimming pared 0 bases from V and 3 bases from J, leaving 9 bases between. This CDR3 region has 14 residues.